The 21 T cell receptor beta chains given below trace back to one sample, sequenced in a study of control samples from healthy donors and cancer patients. Using immunoSEQ multiplex PCR, the repertoire was profiled, and TCRdb retains in-frame clones only, with some absent. The sample yields roughly 120,000 clones, around 88% seen once. The material sequenced was blood. Every receptor here comes from a man in his forties or fifties in good health.

The genes are TRBV5-8 and TRBJ1-1, with D possibly TRBD1 on 5 matching bases. V lost 0 bases to trimming and J lost 6 bases, with 12 bases between them. From germline, CDR1 is SGHTS and CDR2 YDEGEE. This CDR3 spans 14 amino acids. The CDR3 DNA follows: TGTGCCAGCAGCTTGGCTCAAGGGACGGCTGAAGCTTTCTTT. This encodes CASSLAQGTAEAFF.

V and J are TRBV4-1 and TRBJ1-2; the D gene is possibly TRBD1 (5 bases). The CDR3 extends over 15 amino acids. CDR1 is MGHRA and CDR2 is YSYEKL in the germline V gene. V was cut by 3 bases and J by 7 bases, with 18 bases left in between. The CDR3 is CASSHNSGPASGYTF. CDR3 DNA: TGCGCCAGCAGCCATAACTCGGGACCGGCTAGTGGCTACACCTTC.

This clone was found once. V is TRBV6-2 or TRBV6-3 and J is TRBJ2-1, with 12 bases that match TRBD2. Trimming took 6 bases from V and 10 from J; bases not matched to a gene: 7. CDR1 and CDR2 (germline): MNHEY, SVGEGT. The CDR3 is made up of 14 amino acids. CDR3 sequence: CASSSSGGAREQFF. CDR3 nucleotides: TGTGCCAGCAGCTCTAGCGGGGGGGCCCGAGAGCAGTTCTTC.

V is TRBV27 and J is TRBJ1-2, with 8 bases aligning to TRBD1. This CDR3 region has 15 residues. Looked up from germline, CDR1 is MNHEY and CDR2 is SMNVEV (reference sequence). The V segment lost 3 bases and the J segment 4 bases; nucleotides outside the gene matches: 7. Here the CDR3 reads CASSFELGQGYGYTF. DNA for the CDR3: TGTGCCAGCAGTTTCGAACTCGGACAGGGCTATGGCTACACCTTC.

This rearrangement joins TRBV12-3 or TRBV12-4 to TRBJ2-1; D ambiguous. V gave up 6 bases and J gave up 9 bases, with 9 bases separating them. The CDR3 runs 11 residues. CDR3 nucleotide sequence: TGTGCCAGCAGCTCTGGCCGTGAGCAGTTCTTC. Residues: CASSSGREQFF.

The sample holds a few counts of this clone. V gene TRBV7-3 combines with J gene TRBJ2-2; a possible D gene is TRBD1 (5 bases). The CDR3 runs 13 residues. Trimming left V 1 base short and J 8 bases short, with 8 bases between. Germline loops: CDR1 SGHTA, CDR2 FQGTGA. The CDR3 DNA follows: TGTGCCAGCAGCTTAATAGGGGCAGGGGAGCTGTTTTTT. Residues: CASSLIGAGELFF.

The chain couples TRBV6-1 to TRBJ1-5; D is undetermined. The CDR3 is 15 residues long. Germline values: CDR1 MNHNS, CDR2 SASEGT. V gave up 3 bases and J gave up 0 bases, with 9 bases separating them. CDR3 sequence: CASSENTNSNQPQHF. CDR3 in DNA: TGTGCCAGCAGTGAGAACACAAATAGCAATCAGCCCCAGCATTTT.

The chain combines TRBV14 with TRBJ2-7, with D hard to call. Germline V lookup: CDR1 SGHDN, CDR2 FVKESK. V gave up 4 bases and J gave up 1 base, with 14 bases separating them. The CDR3 is made up of 15 amino acids. The DNA for the CDR3 is TGTGCCAGCAGCCTCCTAGGTAGGCGTTCCTACGAGCAGTACTTC. Protein: CASSLLGRRSYEQYF. The variable domain in full, completed from reference TRBV14 and TRBJ2-7, reads EAGVTQFPSHSVIEKGQTVTLRCDPISGHDNLYWYRRVMGKEIKFLLHFVKESKQDESGMPNNRFLAERTGGTYSTLKVQPAELEDSGVYFCASSLLGRRSYEQYFGPGTRLTVT.

Only one count was recorded for this clone. This rearrangement joins TRBV5-1 to TRBJ1-5; D is possibly TRBD1 (6 bases). With 2 bases removed from V and 4 bases from J, the gap between germline ends came to 28 bases. Germline loops: CDR1 SGHRS, CDR2 YFSETQ. This CDR3 is built from 20 residues. CDR3 coding DNA: TGCGCCAGCAGCTTTGTCGCCGGGGGGCCAGCAAGCATGGGAAATCAGCCCCAGCATTTT. Protein product: CASSFVAGGPASMGNQPQHF.

V usage is TRBV2 and J usage is TRBJ2-7; 9 bases map to TRBD1. Germline V gene lookup returns CDR1 SNHLY and CDR2 FYNNEI. The CDR3 is made up of 15 amino acids. Trimming cost V 6 bases and J 3 bases; bases outside gene matches: 9. CDR3 in DNA: TGTGCCAGCAGCGGAACCGGGACAGGGATCTACGAGCAGTACTTC. Translating gives CASSGTGTGIYEQYF. Variable domain in full (rest from reference TRBV2 and TRBJ2-7): EPEVTQTPSHQVTQMGQEVILRCVPISNHLYFYWYRQILGQKVEFLVSFYNNEISEKSEIFDDQFSVERPDGSNFTLKIRSTKLEDSAMYFCASSGTGTGIYEQYFGPGTRLTVT.

In its sample, this clone was seen a few times. The chain combines TRBV5-1 with TRBJ2-7; D possibly corresponds to TRBD2 (6 bases). The CDR3 loop spans 16 amino acids. The V gene lost 0 bases and the J gene lost 6 bases, with 19 bases spanning the gap. Germline CDR1 and CDR2: SGHRS and YFSETQ. Written as DNA, the CDR3 is TGCGCCAGCAGCTTGGCCGGTACAGGAGGGTATTCCGAGCAGTACTTC. Translated, it gives CASSLAGTGGYSEQYF.

The rearrangement joins TRBV24-1 to TRBJ1-2; no reliable D call. Germline CDR1 and CDR2: KGHDR and SFDVKD. The V gene lost 2 bases and the J gene lost 5 bases, with 14 bases spanning the gap. CDR3 length: 15 residues. The CDR3, as DNA: TGTGCCACCAGTGATTCCCGGTCCGGTCGATATGGCTACACCTTC. The encoded protein is CATSDSRSGRYGYTF.

This CDR3 is CASSRPGQGGGAFF. As DNA, the CDR3 is TGTGCCAGCAGCCGCCCGGGGCAGGGAGGAGGAGCTTTCTTT. This chain joins TRBV11-2 and TRBJ1-1; weak D call: TRBD1 (5 bases). The germline V gene has CDR1 SGHAT and CDR2 FQNNGV. The CDR3 contains 14 residues. Trimming cost V 5 bases and J 10 bases, with 20 bases left between them. The full variable domain, completed using reference TRBV11-2 and TRBJ1-1, is EAGVAQSPRYKIIEKRQSVAFWCNPISGHATLYWYQQILGQGPKLLIQFQNNGVVDDSQLPKDRFSAERLKGVDSTLKIQPAKLEDSAVYLCASSRPGQGGGAFFGQGTRLTVV.

The chain uses TRBV24-1 and TRBJ2-3, with 10 bases fitting TRBD1. The J segment lost 1 base and the V segment lost 5 bases, leaving 2 bases of the junction unmatched. Germline CDR1 reads KGHDR; CDR2 reads SFDVKD. The CDR3 contains 15 residues. CDR3 nucleotides: TGTGCCACCAGTGGTGGACAGGGGGGCACAGATACGCAGTATTTT. The encoded protein is CATSGGQGGTDTQYF.

This clone was found a few times. The J gene is TRBJ2-7, the V gene TRBV10-3, with D maybe TRBD1 (6 bases). The germline CDR1 and CDR2 sequences are ENHRY and SYGVKD. V gave up 7 bases and J gave up 5 bases, with 12 bases separating them. The CDR3 length is 12 residues. This CDR3 is CAINQGSNEQYF. Here the CDR3 DNA reads TGTGCCATCAATCAGGGGTCCAACGAGCAGTACTTC.

This sequence joins TRBV11-2 and TRBJ1-3, with 8 bases lining up with TRBD1. The V gene's germline CDR1 is SGHAT and CDR2 FQNNGV. The CDR3 sequence is 15 residues long. Losses at the gene ends were 3 bases for V and 4 bases for J; bases not matched to a gene: 5. CDR3: CASSFTGGKGNTIYF. The CDR3 DNA is TGTGCCAGCAGCTTCACAGGGGGTAAAGGAAACACCATATATTTT.

This clone was recorded a few times. The rearrangement links TRBV4-3 to TRBJ1-6; a possible D gene is TRBD1 (5 bases). Trimming cost V 2 bases and J 8 bases, with 7 bases left between them. CDR3 length: 13 amino acids. Germline assignment: CDR1 LGHNA and CDR2 YSLEER. CDR3 loop: CASSQRGYSPLHF. Here the CDR3 DNA reads TGCGCCAGCAGCCAAAGGGGATATTCACCCCTCCACTTT.

The chain is built from TRBV6-5 and TRBJ1-1, with D possibly matching TRBD1 (6 bases). Trimming removed 7 bases at V and 0 bases at J, with 12 bases between. Germline V gene sequence: CDR1 MNHEY, CDR2 SVGAGI. The CDR3 is 14 residues long. For the CDR3, the DNA is TGTGCCAGCAAGGGGGGCACCGTGAACACTGAAGCTTTCTTT. It translates to CASKGGTVNTEAFF.

J is TRBJ2-3 and V is TRBV29-1; D remains unclear. This CDR3 spans 16 amino acids. V was shortened by 2 bases and J by 1 base, with 16 bases between the two germline ends. Germline CDR1 is SQVTM and CDR2 is ANQGSEA. CDR3 amino acids: CSVESVTSMGTDTQYF. The CDR3 nucleotides read TGCAGCGTTGAAAGTGTGACGTCAATGGGCACAGATACGCAGTATTTT.

The rearrangement links TRBV7-9 to TRBJ2-1, with 14 bases identical to TRBD2. The V segment lost 1 base and the J segment 7 bases; nucleotides outside the gene matches: 12. The CDR3 has 19 residues. Germline lookup yields CDR1 SEHNR and CDR2 FQNEAQ (reference sequence). CDR3 DNA sequence: TGTGCCAGCAGCTTAGGGACTAGCGGGGGGCCGCCACTAATAAATGAGCAGTTCTTC. Its translation: CASSLGTSGGPPLINEQFF. Full variable domain (outside the CDR3, taken from reference TRBV7-9 and TRBJ2-1): DTGVSQNPRHKITKRGQNVTFRCDPISEHNRLYWYRQTLGQGPEFLTYFQNEAQLEKSRLLSDRFSAERPKGSFSTLEIQRTEQGDSAMYLCASSLGTSGGPPLINEQFFGPGTRLTVL.

The chain employs TRBV4-3 and TRBJ2-7, with 10 nucleotides matching TRBD1. The J segment lost 4 bases and the V segment lost 5 bases, leaving 5 bases of the junction unmatched. The CDR3 sequence is 14 residues long. Germline values: CDR1 LGHNA, CDR2 YSLEER. The CDR3 DNA reads TGCGCCAGCAGCTCCGGGACAGGGGATTACGAGCAGTACTTC. Protein: CASSSGTGDYEQYF.